The 9 T cell receptor beta chains below were found in one sample sequenced in a study of OX40 agonist ivuxolimab in advanced cancers. Produced via immunoSEQ multiplex PCR; TCRdb's table is partial and in-frame only. The repertoire includes about 40,000 clones, about 88% of them detected once, and around 12% sits in the top ten. The sequences come from CD4+ or CD8+ T cells sorted from blood, collected in a trial of the OX40 agonist ivuxolimab. These receptors originate from an adult with an advanced solid tumor such as melanoma, head and neck, liver or kidney cancer.

The chain uses TRBV7-9 and TRBJ2-7; a possible D gene is TRBD2 (6 bases). The CDR3 has 14 amino acids. In germline, CDR1 is SEHNR, CDR2 FQNEAQ (reference sequence). V dropped 6 bases and J dropped 1 base, with 13 bases sitting between them. CDR3 bases: TGTGCCAGCAGAGGAGGGGAAAAGTCCTACGAGCAGTACTTC. It translates to CASRGGEKSYEQYF.

The chain uses TRBV27 and TRBJ2-7; TRBD1 or TRBD2 may be the D gene (7 bases each). Germline V lookup: CDR1 MNHEY, CDR2 SMNVEV (reference sequence). The CDR3 is 13 amino acids. The ends were cut back, 4 bases at V and 3 bases at J, with 10 bases in the middle. Here the CDR3 DNA reads TGTGCCAGCAGTTCAGGGGGGGACTACGAGCAGTACTTC. This codes for CASSSGGDYEQYF.

The chain links TRBV7-6 to TRBJ2-1; 12 positions agree with TRBD2. V lost 5 bases, J lost 9 bases, and 8 bases stayed unmatched. CDR1 is SGHVS, CDR2 FNYEAQ, per germline. The CDR3 length is 15 residues. In DNA form, the CDR3 reads TGTGCCAGCAGCCCCCGGACTAGCGGGACAGTTGAGCAGTTCTTC. The encoded protein is CASSPRTSGTVEQFF.

J is TRBJ1-1 and V is TRBV2, with a possible D match to TRBD1 (5 bases). The CDR3 covers 12 residues. Trimming stripped 3 bases from V and 8 bases from J, with 10 bases between. Per the germline V gene, CDR1 is SNHLY and CDR2 is FYNNEI. In nucleotides, the CDR3 is TGTGCCAGCAGTGATCGGAGGACAGAAGCTTTCTTT. This encodes CASSDRRTEAFF.

This sequence joins TRBV2 and TRBJ2-3; no reliable D call. This CDR3 has 12 amino acids. Trimming shortened V by 6 bases and J by 4 bases, and 8 bases separated the two germline ends. The germline V gene has CDR1 SNHLY and CDR2 FYNNEI. CDR3 in amino acids: CASSYLPDTQYF. The CDR3 bases are TGTGCCAGCAGCTACCTCCCAGATACGCAGTATTTT. Full variable domain (remainder filled in from reference TRBV2 and TRBJ2-3): EPEVTQTPSHQVTQMGQEVILRCVPISNHLYFYWYRQILGQKVEFLVSFYNNEISEKSEIFDDQFSVERPDGSNFTLKIRSTKLEDSAMYFCASSYLPDTQYFGPGTRLTVL.

The genes are TRBV9 and TRBJ1-1; D gene unclear. CDR1 and CDR2 from the germline V gene are SGDLS and YYNGEE. This CDR3 has 13 amino acids. V lost 0 bases to trimming and J lost 4 bases, with 7 bases between them. CDR3 region: CASSVGDTTEAFF. DNA for the CDR3: TGTGCCAGCAGCGTAGGGGATACCACTGAAGCTTTCTTT.

The V call is TRBV7-9, the J call TRBJ1-1; no clear D gene. This CDR3 is built from 11 residues. The V and J ends lost 5 bases and 7 bases respectively, with 8 bases between them. Looked up from germline, CDR1 is SEHNR and CDR2 is FQNEAQ (reference sequence). The CDR3 sequence is CASSRTSEAFF. CDR3 nucleotide sequence: TGTGCCAGCAGCCGCACAAGTGAAGCTTTCTTT. Full variable domain (remainder filled in from reference TRBV7-9 and TRBJ1-1): DTGVSQNPRHKITKRGQNVTFRCDPISEHNRLYWYRQTLGQGPEFLTYFQNEAQLEKSRLLSDRFSAERPKGSFSTLEIQRTEQGDSAMYLCASSRTSEAFFGQGTRLTVV.

The chain links TRBV11-2 to TRBJ1-2; the D is unclear. This CDR3 region has 14 residues. Trimming took off 1 base at V and 4 bases at J, with 10 bases between the two ends. Germline CDR1 reads SGHAT; CDR2 reads FQNNGV. This CDR3 reads CASSLGTATYGYTF. The CDR3, as DNA: TGTGCCAGCAGCTTAGGCACAGCTACCTATGGCTACACCTTC.

V usage is TRBV11-2 and J usage is TRBJ1-4, with D tentatively TRBD1 (5 bases). Germline lookup yields CDR1 SGHAT and CDR2 FQNNGV. This CDR3 has 16 residues. The V and J ends lost 5 bases and 5 bases respectively, with 18 bases between them. CDR3 sequence: CASSLAGYGANEKLFF. In nucleotides, the CDR3 is TGTGCCAGCAGCCTAGCAGGGTATGGCGCCAATGAAAAACTGTTTTTT.